The following is a T cell receptor (beta chain) sequence with its context. Authors' analysis steps: Counts of nucleated cells, estimated from reference gene primer amplification, were obtained. Produced via immunoSEQ multiplex PCR; TCRdb's table is partial and in-frame only. V and J calls and clone size are given by that table; D and trimming were obtained from the DNA. The sample shows 60,000 to 85,000 clones, roughly 70% of them seen only once. CDR1 and CDR2 from the germline V gene are SGHTA and FQGNSA. The trim removed 6 bases at V and 3 bases at J, leaving 10 bases unmatched. The CDR3 sequence is 15 residues long. This entry comes from a study of blood T cell repertoires in COVID-19. About the study: Samples representing acute and convalescent COVID-19 were sourced from the United States, Italy and Spain.

The clonotype was recovered from a human donor with acute or convalescent COVID-19. The donor label of this sample is uncertain. The chain is built from TRBV7-2 and TRBJ2-5; 7 bases match TRBD1. The source material was peripheral blood. For the CDR3, the DNA is TGTGCCAGCAGTCACCCCGGGACAGCAAAAGAGACCCAGTACTTC. This sequence encodes CASSHPGTAKETQYF.